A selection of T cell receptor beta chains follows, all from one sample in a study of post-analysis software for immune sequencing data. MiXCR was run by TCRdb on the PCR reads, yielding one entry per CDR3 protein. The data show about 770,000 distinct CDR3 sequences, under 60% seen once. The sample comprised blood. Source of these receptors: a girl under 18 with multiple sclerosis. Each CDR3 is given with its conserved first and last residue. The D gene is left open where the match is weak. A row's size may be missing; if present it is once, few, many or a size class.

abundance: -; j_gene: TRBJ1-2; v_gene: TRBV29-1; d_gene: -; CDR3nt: TGCAGCGCACAACTAGTGGGGGTCTATGGCTACACCTTC; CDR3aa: CSAQLVGVYGYTF
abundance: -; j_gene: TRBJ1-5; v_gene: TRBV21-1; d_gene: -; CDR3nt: TGTGCCAGCAGCTCAAGCGAGACAGGCACTCAGCATTTT; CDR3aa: CASSSSETGTQHF
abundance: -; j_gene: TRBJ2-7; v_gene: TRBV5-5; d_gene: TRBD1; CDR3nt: TGTGCCAGCAGTTCCACAGGGGGCTTTAGCTCCTACGAGCAGTACTTC; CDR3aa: CASSSTGGFSSYEQYF
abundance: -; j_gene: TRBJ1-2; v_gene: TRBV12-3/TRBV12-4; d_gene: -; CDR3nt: TGTGCCAGCTCGTCCGAACAGGGAAACTATGGCTACACCTTC; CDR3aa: CASSSEQGNYGYTF
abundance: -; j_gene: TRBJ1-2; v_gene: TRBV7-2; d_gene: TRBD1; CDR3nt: TGTGCCAGCAGCTTAAGCCCCCAGGGGGCGATCGGCTACACCTTC; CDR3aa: CASSLSPQGAIGYTF
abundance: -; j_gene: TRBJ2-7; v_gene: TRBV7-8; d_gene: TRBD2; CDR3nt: TGTGCCAGCAGCCCAGATAGCGGGCGTAACTACGAGCAGTACTTC; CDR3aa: CASSPDSGRNYEQYF
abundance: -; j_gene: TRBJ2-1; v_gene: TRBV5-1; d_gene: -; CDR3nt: TGCGCCAGCAGCTTGGGCCTAGAGAATGAGCAGTTCTTC; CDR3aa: CASSLGLENEQFF
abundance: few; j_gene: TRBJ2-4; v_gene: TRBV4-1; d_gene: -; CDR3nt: TGCGCCAGCAGCCACCCTCGGCGGGAAGCCAAAAACATTCAGTACTTC; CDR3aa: CASSHPRREAKNIQYF
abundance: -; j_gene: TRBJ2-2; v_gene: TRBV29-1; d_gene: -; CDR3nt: TGCAGCGTTGCAGTGATGAACACCGGGGAGCTGTTTTTT; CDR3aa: CSVAVMNTGELFF
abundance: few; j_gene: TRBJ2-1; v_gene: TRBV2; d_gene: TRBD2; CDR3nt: TGTGCCAGCAGTGCCAGACTAGCGGGCGAGCAGTTCTTC; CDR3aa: CASSARLAGEQFF
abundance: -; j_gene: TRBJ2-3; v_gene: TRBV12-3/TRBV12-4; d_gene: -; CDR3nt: TGTGCCAGCACGACGACTACGTACACAGATACGCAGTATTTT; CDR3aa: CASTTTTYTDTQYF
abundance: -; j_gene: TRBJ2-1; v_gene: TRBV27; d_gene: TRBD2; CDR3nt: TGTGCCAGCAGTTCGGGGGCGACGCGGGAGGGCCCCTACAATGAGCAGTTCTTC; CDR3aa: CASSSGATREGPYNEQFF
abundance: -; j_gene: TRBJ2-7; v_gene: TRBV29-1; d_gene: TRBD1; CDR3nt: TGCAGCGTTGTTCAGGGGGACGGGACAGAGCAGTACTTC; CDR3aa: CSVVQGDGTEQYF
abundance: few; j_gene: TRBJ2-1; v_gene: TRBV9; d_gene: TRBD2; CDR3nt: TGTGCCAGCAGCGTAGGGCTAGCGGGGGGGATGGGTGAGCAGTTCTTC; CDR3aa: CASSVGLAGGMGEQFF
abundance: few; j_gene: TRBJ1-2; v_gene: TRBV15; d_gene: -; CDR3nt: TGTGCCACCAGCGCAGGAAGGAGGACCTTAGACTATGGCTACACCTTC; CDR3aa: CATSAGRRTLDYGYTF
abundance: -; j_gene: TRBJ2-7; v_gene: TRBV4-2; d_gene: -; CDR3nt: TGTGCCAGCAGCCAAGAAGAATATCATCAGCCCCCCTCCTACGAGCAGTACTTC; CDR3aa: CASSQEEYHQPPSYEQYF
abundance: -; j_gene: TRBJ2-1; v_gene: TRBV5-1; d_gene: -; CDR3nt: TGCGCCAGCAGCTTGTTGGCAGGGATTTCCAATGAGCAGTTCTTC; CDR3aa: CASSLLAGISNEQFF
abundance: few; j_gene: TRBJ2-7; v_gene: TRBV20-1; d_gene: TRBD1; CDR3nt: TGCAGTGCTAGGACCGGGACAGCCTACGAGCAGTACTTC; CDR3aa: CSARTGTAYEQYF
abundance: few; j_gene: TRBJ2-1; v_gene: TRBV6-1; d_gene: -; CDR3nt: TGTGCCAGCAGTGAAGCCCTCTACAATGAGCAGTTCTTC; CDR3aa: CASSEALYNEQFF
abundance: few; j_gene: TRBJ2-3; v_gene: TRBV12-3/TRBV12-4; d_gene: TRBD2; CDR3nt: TGTGCCAGCAGTTTGTCTAGCGGGAGAAGTCAGGGCGATACGCAGTATTTT; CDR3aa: CASSLSSGRSQGDTQYF
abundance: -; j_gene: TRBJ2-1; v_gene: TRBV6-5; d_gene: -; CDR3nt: TGTGCCAGCAGCCTCCTAGGCGTGGGCAATGAGCAGTTCTTC; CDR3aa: CASSLLGVGNEQFF
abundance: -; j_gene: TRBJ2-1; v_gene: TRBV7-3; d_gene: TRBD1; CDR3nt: TGTGCCAGCAGCCCCCAGGGGGCTCCGGGAGTGATTGCTGAGCAGTTCTTC; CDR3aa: CASSPQGAPGVIAEQFF
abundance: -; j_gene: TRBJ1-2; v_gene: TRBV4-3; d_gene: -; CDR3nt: TGCGCCAGCAGCCAAGATGGGAGGGGCGGCTATGGCTACACCTTC; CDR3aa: CASSQDGRGGYGYTF
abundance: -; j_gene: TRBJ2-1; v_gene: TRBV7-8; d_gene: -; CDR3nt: TGTGCCAGCAGCTTAAGACCGGGAGTGGGGGTTGGCGAGCAGTTCTTC; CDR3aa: CASSLRPGVGVGEQFF
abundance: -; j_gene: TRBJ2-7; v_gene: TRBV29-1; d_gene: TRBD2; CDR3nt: TGCAGCGTTGAAGGCTCGACTAGCGGGACTTACAATGAGCAGTACTTC; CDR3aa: CSVEGSTSGTYNEQYF
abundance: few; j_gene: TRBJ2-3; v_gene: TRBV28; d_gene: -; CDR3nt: TGTGCCAGCAGTTTATTAGGGATTGGAGATACGCAGTATTTT; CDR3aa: CASSLLGIGDTQYF
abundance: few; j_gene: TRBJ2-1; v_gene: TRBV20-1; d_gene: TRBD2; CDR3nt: TGCAGTGCTGACCCTCCGGGAGGGCCGTACAATGAGCAGTTCTTC; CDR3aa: CSADPPGGPYNEQFF
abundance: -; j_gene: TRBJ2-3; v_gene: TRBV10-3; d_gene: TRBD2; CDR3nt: TGTGCCATCAGTCGTGCGGGGGGCACAGATACGCAGTATTTT; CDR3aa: CAISRAGGTDTQYF
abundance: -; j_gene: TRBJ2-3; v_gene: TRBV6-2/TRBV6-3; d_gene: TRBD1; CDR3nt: TGTGCCAGCAGGACAGGGGGCTTCCGGATCACAGATACGCAGTATTTT; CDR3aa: CASRTGGFRITDTQYF
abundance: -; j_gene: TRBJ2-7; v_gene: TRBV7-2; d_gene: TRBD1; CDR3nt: TGTGCCAGCAGGTCCGGGACAGGGCGTGGCGAGCAGTACTTC; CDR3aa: CASRSGTGRGEQYF
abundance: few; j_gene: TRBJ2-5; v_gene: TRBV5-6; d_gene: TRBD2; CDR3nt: TGTGCCAGCAGCTCCTTGGGACTAGCGGGAGTGGTGGAGACCCAGTACTTC; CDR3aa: CASSSLGLAGVVETQYF
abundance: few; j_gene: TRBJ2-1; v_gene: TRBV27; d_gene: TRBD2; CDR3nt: TGTGCCAGCAAACTCCTAGCGGGAGGTGGCATTGAGCAGTTCTTC; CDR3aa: CASKLLAGGGIEQFF
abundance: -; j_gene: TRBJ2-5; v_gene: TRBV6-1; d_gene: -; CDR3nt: TGTGCCAGCAGTGAATGGGTAGGGGTCGAGACCCAGTACTTC; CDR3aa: CASSEWVGVETQYF
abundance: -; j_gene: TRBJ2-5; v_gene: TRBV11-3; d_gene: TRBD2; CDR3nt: TGTGCCAGCAGCTCGATGGGACTAGCGGGAGGAGAGACCCAGTACTTC; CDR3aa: CASSSMGLAGGETQYF
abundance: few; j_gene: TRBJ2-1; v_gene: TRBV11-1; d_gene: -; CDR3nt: TGTGCCAGCAGCTTAGAGAATGAGCAGTTCTTC; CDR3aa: CASSLENEQFF
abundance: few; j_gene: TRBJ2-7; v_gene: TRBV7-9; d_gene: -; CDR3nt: TGTGCCAGCAGCTTTCCGGGAGTGTTATACGAGCAGTACTTC; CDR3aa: CASSFPGVLYEQYF
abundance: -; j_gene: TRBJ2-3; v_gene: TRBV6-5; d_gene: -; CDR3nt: TGTGCCAGCAGGGTAGCGGCTAGCACAGATACGCAGTATTTT; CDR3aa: CASRVAASTDTQYF
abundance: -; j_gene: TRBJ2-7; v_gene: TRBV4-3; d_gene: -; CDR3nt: TGCGCCAGCAGCCAATCCAACCGGGACTCCTACGAGCAGTACTTC; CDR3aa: CASSQSNRDSYEQYF
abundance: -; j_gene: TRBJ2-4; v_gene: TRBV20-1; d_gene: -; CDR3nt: TGCAGTGGAGGGGTAGCCAAAAACATTCAGTACTTC; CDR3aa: CSGGVAKNIQYF
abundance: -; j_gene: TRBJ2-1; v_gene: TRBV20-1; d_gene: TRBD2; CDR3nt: TGCAGTGCTAAAGGGACTAGCGGGATTGGCGGGGGTGAGCAGTTCTTC; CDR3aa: CSAKGTSGIGGGEQFF
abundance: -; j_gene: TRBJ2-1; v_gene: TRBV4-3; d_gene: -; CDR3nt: TGCGCCAGCAGCCACGGACTGTTCAATGAGCAGTTCTTC; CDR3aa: CASSHGLFNEQFF
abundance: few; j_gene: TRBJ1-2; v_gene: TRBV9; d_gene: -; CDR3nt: TGTGCCAGCAGCGTAGGGGCCGCTACTTATACATACACCTTC; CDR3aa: CASSVGAATYTYTF